One TCR beta chain is described in this entry. Its antigen is unknown. This record comes from a study of human T cells and chemical hapten exposure. Study-level background: A mostly female patient group had alopecia areata, totalis or universalis. Points from the study as a whole: Unchanged with DPC sensitization were TCRs above 1 in 1000 frequency. While controls formed fewer of them, expanded TCRs formed significantly more large CDR3 similarity clusters.

Sample time point: patch test 3, about 24 weeks after DPC sensitization. Treatment indicated: therapeutic diphenylcyclopropenone sensitization with weekly scalp DPC. The template was total RNA from unfractionated whole blood. Each donor was an alopecia patient between 18 and 70 years of age who qualified for DPC. MiXCR, applied by TCRdb to the RACE reads, yields one record per CDR3 protein. The sample has fewer than 50,000 distinct CDR3 sequences, 9.5% seen once; the top ten hold 20% to 30%. The TCR sequence derives from a man in his fifties or sixties with alopecia areata. Some clones in this sample may be carry-over from other donors' samples. The sample here was whole blood, taken in connection with sensitization to the hapten diphenylcyclopropenone (DPC).

CDR3 DNA: TGTGCCAGCAGCCAAGGGCTAGCGGGAGTGGATGAGCAGTTCTTC. Encoded protein: CASSQGLAGVDEQFF. The chain links TRBV3-1 to TRBJ2-1; 10 nucleotides line up with TRBD2. In germline, CDR1 is LGHDT, CDR2 YNNKEL (reference sequence). The length of the CDR3 is 15 residues. With 1 base clipped from V and 8 bases from J, the junction kept 5 bases outside the gene matches.